This TCR beta chain was identified in a study of naive and memory T cell subsets. General study results and limits: Over 90% of naive TCR sequences appeared only once after error correction, unlike memory subsets. Possibly reflecting memory cells re-expressing CD45RA, a few larger clonotypes occurred in naive repertoires, especially CD8.

Alpha and beta libraries were amplified separately from the second PCR onward. CMV status came from CD4+ T cell IFNgamma after overnight CMV lysate stimulation of fresh PBMCs. Cells stained for CD3, CD4, CD8, CD45RA and CD27 were sorted into four subsets. V was cut by 5 bases and J by 7 bases, with 8 bases left in between. The CDR3 is 11 residues long. Per the germline V gene, CDR1 is MNHEY and CDR2 is SVGAGI. Two oligonucleotides, mixed equimolar, formed the beta constant-region primer covering TRBC1 and TRBC2. Ligated cDNA was amplified by four rounds of PCR with nested alpha and beta constant-region primers and SP2. MiXCR was run by TCRdb on the UMI-ligation and nested PCR reads, yielding one entry per CDR3 protein. In the table there are 120,000 to 150,000 distinct CDR3 sequences, approximately 20% of which are singletons. The sample holds many counts of this clonotype. Its antigen is unidentified.

The source is a human donor in good health. The chain joins TRBV6-5 to TRBJ1-2, with D possibly matching TRBD1 (5 bases). The sample was naive CD8+ T cells from blood. As DNA, the CDR3 is TGTGCCAGCAGTCCAGGGACTGGCTACACCTTC. This encodes CASSPGTGYTF.